This T cell receptor (beta chain) was sequenced during a study of beta chain features in type 1 diabetes. Donors underwent one heparinised blood draw, around 100 mL on average. The authors sorted CD4+ naive, central memory, regulatory and stem cell-like memory cells via CD45RO/CCR7/CD25/CD127/CD95/CD27. Germline values: CDR1 ENHRY, CDR2 SYGVKD. V lost 3 bases and J lost 7; bases outside the gene matches: 2. This CDR3 contains 14 residues. General study results and limits: Across all four CD4+ subsets, people with type 1 diabetes showed modestly shorter TCRB CDR3s. Lower insertion and higher deletion counts appeared at VDJ junctions in type 1 diabetes patients. Patients' naive, central memory and regulatory TCRB repertoires appeared more alike than those of healthy donors.

Sequenced material consisted of expressed TCRB transcripts (all of the isolated RNA was reverse transcribed). The assay was immunoSEQ multiplex PCR, and TCRdb's table has in-frame clones only and misses some. Of 300,000 to 350,000 clones in the sample, about a tenth were seen once. This clone was found a few times. The antigen is undetermined. The sequence was obtained from a young man with type 1 diabetes. The sequenced sample consisted of central memory CD4+ T cells from blood. The rearrangement joins TRBV10-3 to TRBJ2-1, with 11 bases matching TRBD2. This CDR3 reads CAISDSGGVNEQFF. The CDR3 DNA sequence: TGTGCCATCAGTGATAGCGGGGGGGTGAATGAGCAGTTCTTC.